The text below deals with one TCR beta chain. Measured with immunoSEQ multiplex PCR; TCRdb has only the in-frame clones, and not every one. The repertoire includes about 94,000 clones, around nine tenths of them detected once, and about 14% sits in the top ten. The sample originates from a study of T cell responses to AZD1222 COVID-19 vaccine. Trimming at V came to 4 bases and at J to 4 bases, leaving 4 bases not matched to a gene. The germline CDR1 and CDR2 sequences are LGHNA and YSLEER. The CDR3 has 15 residues. The clonotype originates from an adult in good health. The gene calls are TRBV4-3 and TRBJ2-1; 10 positions match TRBD2. The sample consisted of peripheral blood, taken on day 0 of AZD1222 vaccination. The CDR3 protein is CASSLSGGVYNEQFF. CDR3 coding DNA: TGCGCCAGCAGCCTAAGCGGGGGGGTGTACAATGAGCAGTTCTTC.